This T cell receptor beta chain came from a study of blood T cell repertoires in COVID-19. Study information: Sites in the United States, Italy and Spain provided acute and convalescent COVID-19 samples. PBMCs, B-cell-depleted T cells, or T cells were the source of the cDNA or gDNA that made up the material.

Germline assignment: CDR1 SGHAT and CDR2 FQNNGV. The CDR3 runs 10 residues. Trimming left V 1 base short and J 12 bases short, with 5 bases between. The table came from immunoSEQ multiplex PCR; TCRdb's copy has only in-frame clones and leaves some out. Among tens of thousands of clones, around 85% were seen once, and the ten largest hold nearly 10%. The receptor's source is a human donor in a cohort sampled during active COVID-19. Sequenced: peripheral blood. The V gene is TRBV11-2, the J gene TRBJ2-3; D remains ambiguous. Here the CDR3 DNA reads TGTGCCAGCAGCTTAGGAGATCAGTATTTT. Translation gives CASSLGDQYF. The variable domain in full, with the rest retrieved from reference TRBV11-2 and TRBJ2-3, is EAGVAQSPRYKIIEKRQSVAFWCNPISGHATLYWYQQILGQGPKLLIQFQNNGVVDDSQLPKDRFSAERLKGVDSTLKIQPAKLEDSAVYLCASSLGDQYFGPGTRLTVL.